Only one count was recorded for the clone carrying this TCR beta chain. Method: immunoSEQ multiplex PCR; TCRdb's copy keeps in-frame clones and lacks some. The table records 65,000 or so clones, about 80% of them present only once. This record comes from a study of blood T cell repertoires in COVID-19. Overall study: Collection of acute and convalescent COVID-19 samples took place in the United States, Italy and Spain. Sample material is recorded as cDNA or gDNA derived from T cells, B-cell-depleted T cells, or PBMCs.

Germline-derived CDR1 and CDR2 are SGDLS and YYNGEE. J lost 7 bases, V lost 4 bases, and 17 bases had no gene match. This CDR3 has 20 amino acids. The sample consisted of peripheral blood. The receptor's source is a woman in her 70s with acute or convalescent COVID-19. The chain carries TRBV9 and TRBJ2-1; 16 nucleotides align to TRBD2. The CDR3 sequence: CASSPGAPGLAGGPGNEQFF. CDR3 DNA sequence: TGTGCCAGCAGCCCAGGTGCACCGGGACTAGCGGGAGGGCCTGGGAATGAGCAGTTCTTC.